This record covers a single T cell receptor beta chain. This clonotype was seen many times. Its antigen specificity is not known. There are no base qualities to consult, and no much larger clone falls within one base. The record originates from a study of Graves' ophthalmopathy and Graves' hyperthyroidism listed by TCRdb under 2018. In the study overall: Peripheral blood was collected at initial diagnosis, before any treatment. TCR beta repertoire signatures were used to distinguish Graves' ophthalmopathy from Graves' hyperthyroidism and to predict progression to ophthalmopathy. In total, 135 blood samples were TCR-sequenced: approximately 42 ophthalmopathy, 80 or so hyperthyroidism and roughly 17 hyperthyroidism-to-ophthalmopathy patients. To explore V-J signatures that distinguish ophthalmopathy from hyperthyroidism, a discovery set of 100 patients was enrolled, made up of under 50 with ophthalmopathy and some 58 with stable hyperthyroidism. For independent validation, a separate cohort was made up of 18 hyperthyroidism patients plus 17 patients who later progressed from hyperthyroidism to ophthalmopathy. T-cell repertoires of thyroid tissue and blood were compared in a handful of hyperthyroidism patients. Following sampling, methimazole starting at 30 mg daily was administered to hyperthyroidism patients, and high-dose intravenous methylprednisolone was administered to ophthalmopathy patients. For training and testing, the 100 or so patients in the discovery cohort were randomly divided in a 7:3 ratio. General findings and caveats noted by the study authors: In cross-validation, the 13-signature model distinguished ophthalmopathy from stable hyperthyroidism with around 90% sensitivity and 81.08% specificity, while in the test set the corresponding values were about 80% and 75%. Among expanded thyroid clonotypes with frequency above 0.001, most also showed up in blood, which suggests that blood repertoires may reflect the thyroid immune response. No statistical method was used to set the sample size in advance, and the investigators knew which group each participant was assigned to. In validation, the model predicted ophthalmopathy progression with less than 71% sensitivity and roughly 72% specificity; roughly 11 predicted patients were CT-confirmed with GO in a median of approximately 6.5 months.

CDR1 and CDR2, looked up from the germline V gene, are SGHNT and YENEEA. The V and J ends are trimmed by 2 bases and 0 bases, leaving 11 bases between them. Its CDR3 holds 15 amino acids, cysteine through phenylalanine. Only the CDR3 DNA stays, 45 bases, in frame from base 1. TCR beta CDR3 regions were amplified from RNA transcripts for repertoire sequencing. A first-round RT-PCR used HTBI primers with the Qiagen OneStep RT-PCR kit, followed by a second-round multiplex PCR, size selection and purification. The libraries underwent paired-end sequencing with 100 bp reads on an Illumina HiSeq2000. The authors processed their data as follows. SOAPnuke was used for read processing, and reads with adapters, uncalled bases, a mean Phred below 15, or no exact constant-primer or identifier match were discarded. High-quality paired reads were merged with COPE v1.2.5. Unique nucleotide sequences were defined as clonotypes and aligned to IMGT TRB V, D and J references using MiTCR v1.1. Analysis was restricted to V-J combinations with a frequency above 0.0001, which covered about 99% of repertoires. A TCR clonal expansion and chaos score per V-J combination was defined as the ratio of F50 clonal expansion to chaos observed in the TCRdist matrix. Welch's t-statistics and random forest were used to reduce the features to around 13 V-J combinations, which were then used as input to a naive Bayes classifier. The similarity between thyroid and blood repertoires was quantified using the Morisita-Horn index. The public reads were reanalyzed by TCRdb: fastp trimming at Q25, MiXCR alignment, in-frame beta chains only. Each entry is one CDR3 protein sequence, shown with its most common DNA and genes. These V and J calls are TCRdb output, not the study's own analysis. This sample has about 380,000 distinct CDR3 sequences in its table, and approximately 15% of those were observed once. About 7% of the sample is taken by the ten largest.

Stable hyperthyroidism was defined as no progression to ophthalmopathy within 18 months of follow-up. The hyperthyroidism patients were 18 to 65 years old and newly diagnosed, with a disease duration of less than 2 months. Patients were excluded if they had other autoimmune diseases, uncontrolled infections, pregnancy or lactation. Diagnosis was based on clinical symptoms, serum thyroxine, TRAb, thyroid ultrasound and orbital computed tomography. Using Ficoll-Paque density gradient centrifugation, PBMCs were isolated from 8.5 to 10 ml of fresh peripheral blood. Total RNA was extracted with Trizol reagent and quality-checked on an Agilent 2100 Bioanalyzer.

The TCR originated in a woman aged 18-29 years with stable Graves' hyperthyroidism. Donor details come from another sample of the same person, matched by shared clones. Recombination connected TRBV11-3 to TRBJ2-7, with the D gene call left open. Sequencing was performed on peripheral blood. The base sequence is TGTGCCAGCAGCTTATCAGGTTCGATCTCCTACGAGCAGTACTTC. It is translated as CASSLSGSISYEQYF.